The rows below give T cell receptor beta chains drawn from one sample of a study of T cells in localized non-small cell lung cancer. The data were produced by immunoSEQ multiplex PCR, yet TCRdb's version contains in-frame clones alone and is incomplete. This table has 25,000 to 30,000 clones, around 92% appearing once. The sequences come from peripheral blood mononuclear cells, collected before any cancer treatment. The receptors originated from a woman aged 40 to 75 with stage III lung adenocarcinoma. Both conserved end residues are part of each CDR3. D genes are given only for firm matches. Only some rows state a clone size, as once, few, many or a class for expanded clones.

d_gene,abundance,j_gene,v_gene,CDR3aa,CDR3nt
TRBD2,NA,TRBJ2-3,TRBV29-1,CSVEDRAGGITDTQYF,TGCAGCGTTGAAGATCGGGCGGGAGGTATCACAGATACGCAGTATTTT
NA,NA,TRBJ1-5,TRBV5-6,CASSLRGRKQPQHF,TGTGCCAGCAGCTTGCGAGGGAGGAAACAGCCCCAGCATTTT
NA,NA,TRBJ1-1,TRBV19,CASSIPGLNTEAFF,TGTGCCAGTAGTATCCCAGGGCTGAACACTGAAGCTTTCTTT
NA,NA,TRBJ2-1,TRBV5-6,CASSDLTGSSYNEQFF,TGTGCCAGCAGTGACCTGACGGGTAGCTCCTACAATGAGCAGTTCTTC
TRBD1,NA,TRBJ2-7,TRBV2,CASTGTVSSYEQYF,TGTGCCAGCACCGGGACAGTGAGCTCCTACGAGCAGTACTTC
NA,NA,TRBJ2-6,TRBV5-5,CASSLWDDLSGANVLTF,TGTGCCAGCAGCTTATGGGACGATCTCTCTGGGGCCAACGTCCTGACTTTC
TRBD1,NA,TRBJ1-1,TRBV27,CASSLSAQGATEAFF,TGTGCCAGCAGTTTATCCGCCCAGGGGGCCACTGAAGCTTTCTTT
NA,NA,TRBJ2-7,TRBV11-2,CASSLGQGHYEQYF,TGTGCCAGCAGCTTAGGGCAGGGTCACTACGAGCAGTACTTC
NA,once,TRBJ1-2,TRBV5-4,CASSLEPERHMVVGYTF,TGTGCCAGCAGCTTGGAACCAGAACGGCATATGGTTGTAGGCTACACCTTC
TRBD2,NA,TRBJ2-5,TRBV5-4,CASSLDPSGRQETQYF,TGTGCCAGCAGCTTGGATCCTAGCGGACGACAAGAGACCCAGTACTTC
NA,NA,TRBJ2-3,TRBV30,CAWSSPLGTDTQYF,TGTGCCTGGAGTTCCCCATTGGGCACAGATACGCAGTATTTT
NA,once,TRBJ2-7,TRBV13,CASSFGAGAYEQYF,TGTGCCAGCAGCTTCGGGGCAGGGGCCTACGAGCAGTACTTC
NA,NA,TRBJ1-2,TRBV15,CATSRVGVGYTF,TGTGCCACCAGCAGAGTTGGGGTCGGCTACACCTTC
NA,NA,TRBJ1-5,TRBV4-1,CASSQFGPISNQPQHF,TGCGCCAGCAGCCAATTCGGACCGATCTCAAATCAGCCCCAGCATTTT
NA,NA,TRBJ2-7,TRBV27,CASSLGYEQYF,TGTGCCAGCAGTTTGGGCTACGAGCAGTACTTC
NA,NA,TRBJ2-2,TRBV30,CAWSVLGHGELFF,TGTGCCTGGAGTGTACTGGGCCACGGGGAGCTGTTTTTT
NA,NA,TRBJ1-1,TRBV10-1,CASSAGSTEAFF,TGCGCCAGCAGTGCAGGGTCCACTGAAGCTTTCTTT
NA,NA,TRBJ1-4,TRBV18,CASSPAKLATNEKLFF,TGTGCCAGCTCACCAGCGAAGCTTGCAACTAATGAAAAACTGTTTTTT
NA,NA,TRBJ2-7,TRBV5-1,CASSLEGYEQYF,TGCGCCAGCAGCTTGGAAGGTTACGAGCAGTACTTC
NA,NA,TRBJ2-3,TRBV29-1,CSVRLVINTQYF,TGCAGCGTCAGACTTGTTATCAATACGCAGTATTTT
TRBD1,NA,TRBJ1-4,TRBV4-1,CASSQGGGGTGDEKLFF,TGCGCCAGCAGCCAAGGGGGAGGTGGGACAGGGGATGAAAAACTGTTTTTT
TRBD1,NA,TRBJ1-4,TRBV25-1,CASSVGQGRAQDEKLFF,TGTGCCAGCAGTGTCGGACAGGGGCGCGCTCAGGATGAAAAACTGTTTTTT
NA,NA,TRBJ2-1,TRBV5-4,CASRSGTKNNEQFF,TGTGCCAGCAGGTCCGGGACAAAAAACAATGAGCAGTTCTTC
NA,NA,TRBJ1-4,TRBV5-6,CASSNRAGYHEKLFF,TGTGCCAGCAGCAACAGGGCAGGGTACCATGAAAAACTGTTTTTT
NA,NA,TRBJ2-3,TRBV19,CASTPDGLSTDTQYF,TGTGCCAGTACTCCCGACGGACTAAGCACAGATACGCAGTATTTT
NA,NA,TRBJ2-7,TRBV7-7,CASSLGVDDYEQYF,TGTGCTAGCAGCTTAGGCGTGGATGACTACGAGCAGTACTTC
NA,NA,TRBJ1-1,TRBV5-1,CASSLRDTNTEAFF,TGCGCCAGCAGCTTAAGGGATACGAACACTGAAGCTTTCTTT
NA,NA,TRBJ1-4,TRBV5-1,CASSLQERGNEKLFF,TGCGCCAGCAGCTTGCAGGAGAGGGGTAATGAAAAACTGTTTTTT
TRBD2,NA,TRBJ2-3,TRBV4-2,CASSQSPGLAGGPGDTQYF,TGTGCCAGCAGCCAATCCCCAGGACTAGCGGGAGGGCCGGGAGATACGCAGTATTTT
TRBD1,NA,TRBJ1-2,TRBV11-2,CASSFTGGDGYGYTF,TGTGCCAGCAGCTTTACAGGGGGCGATGGCTATGGCTACACCTTC
TRBD1,once,TRBJ1-3,TRBV5-6,CASSSTGGGNTIYF,TGTGCCAGCAGCTCGACAGGGGGCGGAAACACCATATATTTT
NA,NA,TRBJ1-2,TRBV2,CASSEEGSGYTF,TGTGCCAGCAGTGAAGAAGGGAGTGGCTACACCTTC